This TCR beta chain emerged from a study of T cell responses to AZD1222 COVID-19 vaccine. Study-wide points: Sampling that yielded the repertoires occurred only after the peak T cell response. Two AZD1222 administrations were followed by greater Spike-specific TCR breadth and depth. At baseline, just six AZD1222 recipients tested seropositive.

For this clone: The antigen is unknown.

Pooling was applied to second doses at about 4 or about 12 weeks. Profiling relied on immunoSEQ multiplex PCR, and the TCRdb table lists in-frame clones only, not all of them. The data contain under 170,000 clones, more than 90% of them singletons. Germline CDR1 SNHLY, CDR2 FYNNEI. The ends were cut back, 7 bases at V and 1 base at J, with 10 bases in the middle. The CDR3 covers 13 residues. Source: peripheral blood, taken 28 days after the second AZD1222 dose. The TCR sequence derives from an adult who received the AZD1222 COVID-19 vaccine. V is TRBV2 and J is TRBJ1-1; D gene uncertain. The CDR3 nucleotides read TGTGCCAGCAACGGACCTAGGAACACTGAAGCTTTCTTT. It encodes CASNGPRNTEAFF.